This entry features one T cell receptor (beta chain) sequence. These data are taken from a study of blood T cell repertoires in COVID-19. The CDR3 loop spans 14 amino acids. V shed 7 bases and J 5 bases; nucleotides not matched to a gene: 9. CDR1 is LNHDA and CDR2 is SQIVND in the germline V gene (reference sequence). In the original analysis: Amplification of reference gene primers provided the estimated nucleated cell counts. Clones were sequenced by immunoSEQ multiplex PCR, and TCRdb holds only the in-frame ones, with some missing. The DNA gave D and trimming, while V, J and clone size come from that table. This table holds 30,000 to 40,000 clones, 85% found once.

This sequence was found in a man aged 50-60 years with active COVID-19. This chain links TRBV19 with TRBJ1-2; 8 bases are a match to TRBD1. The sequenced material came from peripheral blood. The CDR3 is CASTAGTGIYGYTF. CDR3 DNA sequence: TGTGCCAGTACCGCCGGGACAGGAATATATGGCTACACCTTC.